What follows describes a single TCR beta chain. No cognate antigen has been identified for it. Nothing much larger sits one base from this clone, and base qualities are not available. The CDR3 regions of human TCRbeta chains were subjected to immunosequencing. The authors processed their data as follows. Repertoire TCRs were matched against a reference library of SARS-CoV-2-specific TCRs generated with the MIRA antigen-specificity platform. Breadth was defined as the fraction of unique TCRs that were SARS-CoV-2-associated. Depth was defined as the fraction of total T cells that were SARS-CoV-2-associated. Each spike-specific TCR was assigned to its reactive spike region and to a CD4 or CD8 class using the MIRA data. Log10-transformed breadth and depth values were compared by one-way ANOVA with Sidak's multiple comparisons tests. Held by TCRdb, this immuneACCESS table contains in-frame sequences only and omits some clones. Under half of the omission traces to an unresolved V gene where checked; the cause of the rest is unknown. V, J and clone size were drawn from that table, and D and trimming were deduced from the DNA. For this sample there are more than 110,000 clones; roughly 92% appear just once. 4% to 5.5% of the sample lies in the top ten.

The time point label, read with the paper, signifies: baseline before first vaccination. The vaccinee samples were drawn from two UK trials, COV001 and COV002, one of which was a single-blind randomized controlled phase 2/3 trial testing AZD1222 (ChAdOx1 nCoV-19) in healthy adults. Trial participant PBMC samples were collected at day 0 and day 28 after the second dose for TCRbeta chain sequencing. The germline V gene sets CDR1 to ENHRY and CDR2 to SYGVKD. V is cut by 3 bases and J by 0 bases, and the space between the germline ends is 9 bases. CDR3 length: 15 amino acids, cysteine to phenylalanine. This entry keeps only the CDR3 DNA: 45 bases, framed from base 1. The data originate from a study of T cell responses to AZD1222 COVID-19 vaccine (dated by TCRdb to 2020 to 2023). Concerning the study at large: AZD1222 recipients with second doses at about 4 weeks or about 12 weeks were pooled, because spike-specific TCR depth and breadth did not differ between schedules. A total of 233 trial participants underwent TCR sequencing, of whom around 200 received two doses of AZD1222 and about 26 received two doses of the MenACWY control vaccine. Trial participants were enrolled into age subgroups of 18-55, 56-69 and 70-plus years, which contained about 150, 27 and 61 TCR-sequenced participants, respectively.

Points the paper makes about the study in general: Conclusions about previously exposed vaccinees are limited, since just five or six AZD1222 recipients were seropositive for SARS-CoV-2 at baseline. Reportedly, almost half of the unique spike-specific TCRs recognized epitopes lying outside the regions that are mutated in the B.1.351 and B.1.1.7 variants. Because no samples from the day 14 peak response were available, repertoires could be characterized only after the peak T cell response. Spike-specific TCR breadth and depth rose significantly after two AZD1222 doses compared with day 0 and with MenACWY recipients. Most participants were white British and females outnumbered males, and the authors suggested that clonal diversity may have been underestimated. CD4 TCRs associated with the vaccine covered the entire spike protein, and the dominant responses were in regions 160-218 and 743-854. In the small 56-69-year group, the increase in depth fell short of significance, most likely because of low power.

This receptor chain uses TRBV10-3 and TRBJ2-1, with the D gene uncertain. Source: peripheral blood, taken on day 0 of AZD1222 vaccination. This clonotype originated in an adult in good health. The CDR3 has the sequence CAISDWRSSYNEQFF. The nucleotides are TGTGCCATCAGTGATTGGCGGAGCTCCTACAATGAGCAGTTCTTC.